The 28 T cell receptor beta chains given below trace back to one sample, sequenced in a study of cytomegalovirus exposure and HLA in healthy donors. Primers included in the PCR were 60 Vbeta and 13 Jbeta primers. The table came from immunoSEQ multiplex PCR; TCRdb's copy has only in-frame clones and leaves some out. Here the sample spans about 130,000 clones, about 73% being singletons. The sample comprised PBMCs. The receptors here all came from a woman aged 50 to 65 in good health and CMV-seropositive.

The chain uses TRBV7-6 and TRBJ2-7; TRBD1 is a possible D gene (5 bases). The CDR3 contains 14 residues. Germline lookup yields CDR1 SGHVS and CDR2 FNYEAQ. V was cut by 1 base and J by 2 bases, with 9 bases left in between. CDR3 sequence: CASSLGTPTYEQYF. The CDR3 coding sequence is TGTGCCAGCAGCTTAGGGACACCAACCTACGAGCAGTACTTC.

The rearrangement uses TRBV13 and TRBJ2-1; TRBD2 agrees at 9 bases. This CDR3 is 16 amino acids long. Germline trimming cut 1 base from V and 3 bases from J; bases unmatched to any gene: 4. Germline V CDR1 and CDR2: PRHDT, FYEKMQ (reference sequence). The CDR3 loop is CASSLVRRGGYNEQFF. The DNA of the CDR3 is TGTGCCAGCAGCTTAGTCCGGCGGGGGGGCTACAATGAGCAGTTCTTC.

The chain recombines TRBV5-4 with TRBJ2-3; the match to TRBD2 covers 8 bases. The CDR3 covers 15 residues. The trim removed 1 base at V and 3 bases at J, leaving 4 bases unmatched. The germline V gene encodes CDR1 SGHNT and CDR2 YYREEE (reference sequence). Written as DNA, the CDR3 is TGTGCCAGCAGCTTGCGGGCGGGGGGAACAGATACGCAGTATTTT. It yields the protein CASSLRAGGTDTQYF.

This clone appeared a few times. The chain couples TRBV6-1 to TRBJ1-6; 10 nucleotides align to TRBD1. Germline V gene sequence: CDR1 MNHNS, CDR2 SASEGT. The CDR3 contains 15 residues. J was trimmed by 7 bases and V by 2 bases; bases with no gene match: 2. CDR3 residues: CASSESTGGNSPLHF. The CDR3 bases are TGTGCCAGCAGTGAATCGACAGGGGGCAATTCACCCCTCCACTTT.

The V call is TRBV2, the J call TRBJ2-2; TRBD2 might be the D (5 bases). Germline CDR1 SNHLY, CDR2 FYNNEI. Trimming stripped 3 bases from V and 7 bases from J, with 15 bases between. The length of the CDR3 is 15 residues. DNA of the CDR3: TGTGCCAGCAGTGATAGTGCCAGAGGGCTCGGGGAGCTGTTTTTT. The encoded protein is CASSDSARGLGELFF.

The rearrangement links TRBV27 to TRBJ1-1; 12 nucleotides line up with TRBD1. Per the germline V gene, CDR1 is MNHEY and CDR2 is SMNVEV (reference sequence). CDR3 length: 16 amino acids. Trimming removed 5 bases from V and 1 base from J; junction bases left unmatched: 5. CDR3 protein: CASSPGTGGWNTEAFF. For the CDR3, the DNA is TGTGCCAGCAGTCCCGGGACAGGGGGCTGGAACACTGAAGCTTTCTTT.

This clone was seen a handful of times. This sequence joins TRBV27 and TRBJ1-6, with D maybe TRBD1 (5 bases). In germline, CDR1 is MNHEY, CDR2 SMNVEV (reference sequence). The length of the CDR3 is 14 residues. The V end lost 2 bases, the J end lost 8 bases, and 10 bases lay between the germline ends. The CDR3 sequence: CASSLGTRHSPLHF. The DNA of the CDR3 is TGTGCCAGCAGTTTAGGGACTCGGCATTCACCCCTCCACTTT.

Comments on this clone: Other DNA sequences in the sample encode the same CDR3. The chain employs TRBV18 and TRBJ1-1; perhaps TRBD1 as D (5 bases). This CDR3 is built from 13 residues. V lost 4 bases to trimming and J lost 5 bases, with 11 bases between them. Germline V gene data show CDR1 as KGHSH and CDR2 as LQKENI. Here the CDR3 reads CASSQGRNTEAFF. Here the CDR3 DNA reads TGTGCCAGCTCACAGGGGCGAAATACTGAAGCTTTCTTT.

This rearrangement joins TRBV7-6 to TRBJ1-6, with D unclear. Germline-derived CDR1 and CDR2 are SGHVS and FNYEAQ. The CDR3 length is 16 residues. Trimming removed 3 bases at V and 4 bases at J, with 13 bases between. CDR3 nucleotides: TGTGCCAGCAGCTTTACACGGGAGGCATATAATTCACCCCTCCACTTT. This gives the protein CASSFTREAYNSPLHF.

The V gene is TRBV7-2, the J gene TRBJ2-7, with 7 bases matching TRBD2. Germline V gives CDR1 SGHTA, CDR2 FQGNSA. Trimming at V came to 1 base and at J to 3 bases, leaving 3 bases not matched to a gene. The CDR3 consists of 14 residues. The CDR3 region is CASSLDPSGYEQYF. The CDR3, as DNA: TGTGCCAGCAGCTTAGACCCTAGCGGCTACGAGCAGTACTTC.

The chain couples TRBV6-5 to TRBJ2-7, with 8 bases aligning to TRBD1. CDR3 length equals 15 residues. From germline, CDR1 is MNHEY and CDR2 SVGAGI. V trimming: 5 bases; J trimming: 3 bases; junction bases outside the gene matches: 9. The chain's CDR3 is CASSPGSGGSYEQYF. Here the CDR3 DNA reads TGTGCCAGCAGTCCCGGGTCAGGGGGCAGCTACGAGCAGTACTTC.

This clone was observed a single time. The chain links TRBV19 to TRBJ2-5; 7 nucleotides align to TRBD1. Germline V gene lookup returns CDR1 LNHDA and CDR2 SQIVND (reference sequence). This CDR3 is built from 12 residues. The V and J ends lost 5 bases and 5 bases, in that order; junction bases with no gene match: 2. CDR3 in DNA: TGTGCCAGTAGTTTCAGGGGGGAGACCCAGTACTTC. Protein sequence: CASSFRGETQYF.

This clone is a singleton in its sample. The CDR3 here is CASSYGQASTDTQYF. The CDR3 bases are TGTGCCAGCAGTTACGGTCAGGCTAGCACAGATACGCAGTATTTT. The V and J genes are TRBV6-5 and TRBJ2-3; D unresolved. V gave up 2 bases and J gave up 0 bases, with 9 bases separating them. The germline V gene encodes CDR1 MNHEY and CDR2 SVGAGI. The CDR3 covers 15 residues.

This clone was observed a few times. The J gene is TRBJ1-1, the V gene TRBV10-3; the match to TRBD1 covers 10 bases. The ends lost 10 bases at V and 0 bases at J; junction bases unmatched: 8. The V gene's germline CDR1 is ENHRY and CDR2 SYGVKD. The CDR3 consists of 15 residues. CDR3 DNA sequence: TGTGCCACCCGGGACAGGGGTGCCTTGAACACTGAAGCTTTCTTT. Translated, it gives CATRDRGALNTEAFF.

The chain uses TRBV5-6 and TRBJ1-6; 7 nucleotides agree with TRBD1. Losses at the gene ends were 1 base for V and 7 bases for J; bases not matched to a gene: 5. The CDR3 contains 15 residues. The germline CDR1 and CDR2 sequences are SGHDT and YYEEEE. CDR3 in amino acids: CASSLRQGVNSPLHF. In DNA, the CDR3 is TGTGCCAGCAGCTTGCGGCAGGGGGTGAATTCACCCCTCCACTTT.

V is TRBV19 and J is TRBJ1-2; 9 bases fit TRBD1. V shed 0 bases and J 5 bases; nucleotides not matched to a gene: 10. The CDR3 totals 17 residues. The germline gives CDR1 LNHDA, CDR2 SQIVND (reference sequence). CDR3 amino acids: CASSIDLGQGAGYGYTF. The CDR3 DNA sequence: TGTGCCAGTAGTATAGATCTGGGACAGGGAGCCGGGTATGGCTACACCTTC.

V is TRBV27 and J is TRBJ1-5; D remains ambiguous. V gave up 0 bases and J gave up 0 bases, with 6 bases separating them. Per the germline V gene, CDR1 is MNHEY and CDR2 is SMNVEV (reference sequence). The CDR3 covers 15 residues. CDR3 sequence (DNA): TGTGCCAGCAGTTTATCACGGTATAGCAATCAGCCCCAGCATTTT. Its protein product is CASSLSRYSNQPQHF.

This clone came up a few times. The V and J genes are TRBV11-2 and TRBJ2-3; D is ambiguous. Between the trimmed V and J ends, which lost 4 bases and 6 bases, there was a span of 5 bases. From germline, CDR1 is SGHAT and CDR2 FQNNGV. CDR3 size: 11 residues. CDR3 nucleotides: TGTGCCAGCAGCTCCAGGGATACGCAGTATTTT. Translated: CASSSRDTQYF.

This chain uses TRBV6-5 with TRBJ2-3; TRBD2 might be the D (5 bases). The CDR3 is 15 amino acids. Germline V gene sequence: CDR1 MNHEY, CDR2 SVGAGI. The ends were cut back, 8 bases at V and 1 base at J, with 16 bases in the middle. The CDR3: CASLAGGSGTDTQYF. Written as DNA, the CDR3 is TGTGCCAGCCTTGCAGGCGGGTCGGGCACAGATACGCAGTATTTT.

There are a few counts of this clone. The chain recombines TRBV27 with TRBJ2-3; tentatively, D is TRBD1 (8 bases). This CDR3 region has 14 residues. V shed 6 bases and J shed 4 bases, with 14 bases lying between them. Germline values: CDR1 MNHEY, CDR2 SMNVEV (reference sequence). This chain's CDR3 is CASRTQGGADTQYF. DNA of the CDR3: TGTGCCAGCAGGACACAGGGGGGGGCAGATACGCAGTATTTT.

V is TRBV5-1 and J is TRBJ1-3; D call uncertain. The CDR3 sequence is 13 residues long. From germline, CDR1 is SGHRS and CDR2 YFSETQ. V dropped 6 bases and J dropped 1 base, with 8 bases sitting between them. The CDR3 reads CASTPGSGNTIYF. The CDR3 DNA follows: TGCGCCAGCACCCCGGGGTCTGGAAACACCATATATTTT.

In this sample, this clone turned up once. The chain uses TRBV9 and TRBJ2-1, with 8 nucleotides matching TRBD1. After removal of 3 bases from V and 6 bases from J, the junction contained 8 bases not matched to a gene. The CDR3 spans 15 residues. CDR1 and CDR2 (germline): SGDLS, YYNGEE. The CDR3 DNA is TGTGCCAGCAGCGGCCGACAGGGGATAGGCAATGAGCAGTTCTTC. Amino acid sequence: CASSGRQGIGNEQFF.

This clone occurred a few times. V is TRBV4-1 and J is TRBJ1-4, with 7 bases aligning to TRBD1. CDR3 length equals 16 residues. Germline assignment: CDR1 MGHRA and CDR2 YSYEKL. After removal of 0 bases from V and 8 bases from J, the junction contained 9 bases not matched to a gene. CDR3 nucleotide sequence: TGCGCCAGCAGCCAAGATAGTAGGGGGCGCCAGGAAAAACTGTTTTTT. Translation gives CASSQDSRGRQEKLFF.

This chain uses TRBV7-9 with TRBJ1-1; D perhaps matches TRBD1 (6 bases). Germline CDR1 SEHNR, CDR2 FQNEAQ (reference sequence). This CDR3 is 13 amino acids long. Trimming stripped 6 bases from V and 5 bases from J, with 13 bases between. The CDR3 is CASSWAGETEAFF. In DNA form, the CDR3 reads TGTGCCAGCAGTTGGGCAGGGGAGACTGAAGCTTTCTTT.

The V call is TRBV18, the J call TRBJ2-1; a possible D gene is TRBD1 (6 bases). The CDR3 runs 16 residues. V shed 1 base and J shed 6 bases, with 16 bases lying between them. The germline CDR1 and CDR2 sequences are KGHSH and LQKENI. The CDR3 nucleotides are TGTGCCAGCTCACCACGGCCAGGGGACGTGGGCAATGAGCAGTTCTTC. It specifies CASSPRPGDVGNEQFF.

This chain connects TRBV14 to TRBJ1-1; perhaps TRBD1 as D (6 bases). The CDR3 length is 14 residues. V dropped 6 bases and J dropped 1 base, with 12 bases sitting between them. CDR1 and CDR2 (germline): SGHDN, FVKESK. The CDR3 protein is CASRQGHPNTEAFF. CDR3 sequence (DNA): TGTGCCAGCAGGCAGGGACACCCGAACACTGAAGCTTTCTTT.

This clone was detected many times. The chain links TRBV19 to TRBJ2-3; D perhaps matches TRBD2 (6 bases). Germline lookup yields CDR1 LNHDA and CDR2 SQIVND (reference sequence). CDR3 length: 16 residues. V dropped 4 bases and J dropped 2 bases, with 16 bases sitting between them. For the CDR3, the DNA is TGTGCCAGTAGTACTTCGATCGGCGGGGTCACAGATACGCAGTATTTT. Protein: CASSTSIGGVTDTQYF. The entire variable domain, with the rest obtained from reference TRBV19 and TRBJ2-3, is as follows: DGGITQSPKYLFRKEGQNVTLSCEQNLNHDAMYWYRQDPGQGLRLIYYSQIVNDFQKGDIAEGYSVSREKKESFPLTVTSAQKNPTAFYLCASSTSIGGVTDTQYFGPGTRLTVL.

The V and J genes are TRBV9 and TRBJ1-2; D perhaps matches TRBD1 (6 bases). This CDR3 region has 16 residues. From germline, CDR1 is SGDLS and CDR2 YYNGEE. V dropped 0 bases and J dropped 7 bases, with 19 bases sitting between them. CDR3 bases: TGTGCCAGCAGCGTAGGGTCGGGGGGGGCCGTTTCTGGCTACACCTTC. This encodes CASSVGSGGAVSGYTF.